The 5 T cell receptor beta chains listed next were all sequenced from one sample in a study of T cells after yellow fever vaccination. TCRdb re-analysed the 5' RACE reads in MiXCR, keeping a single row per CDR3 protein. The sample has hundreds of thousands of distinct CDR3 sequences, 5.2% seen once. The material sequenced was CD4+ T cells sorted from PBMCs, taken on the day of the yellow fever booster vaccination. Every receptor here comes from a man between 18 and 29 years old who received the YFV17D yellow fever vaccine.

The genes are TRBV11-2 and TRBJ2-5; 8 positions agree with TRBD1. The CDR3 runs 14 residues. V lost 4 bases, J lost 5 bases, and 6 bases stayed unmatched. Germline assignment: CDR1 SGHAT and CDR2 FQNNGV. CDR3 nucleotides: TGTGCCAGCAGCTGGGGACAGGCCCAGGAGACCCAGTACTTC. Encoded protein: CASSWGQAQETQYF.

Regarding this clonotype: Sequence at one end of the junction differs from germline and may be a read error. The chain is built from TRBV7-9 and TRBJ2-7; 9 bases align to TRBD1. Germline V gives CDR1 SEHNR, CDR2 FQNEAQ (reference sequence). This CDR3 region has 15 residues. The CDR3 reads CASRLGTGSSYEQYF. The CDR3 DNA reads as TGTGCCAGCAGGTTAGGGACAGGGAGCTCCTACGAGCAGTACTTC.

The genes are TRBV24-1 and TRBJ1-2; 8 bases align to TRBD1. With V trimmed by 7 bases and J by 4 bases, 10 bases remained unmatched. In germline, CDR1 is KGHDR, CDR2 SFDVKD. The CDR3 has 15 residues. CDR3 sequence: CATRSRTGSGYGYTF. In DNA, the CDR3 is TGTGCCACCAGATCCCGGACAGGGTCGGGCTATGGCTACACCTTC.

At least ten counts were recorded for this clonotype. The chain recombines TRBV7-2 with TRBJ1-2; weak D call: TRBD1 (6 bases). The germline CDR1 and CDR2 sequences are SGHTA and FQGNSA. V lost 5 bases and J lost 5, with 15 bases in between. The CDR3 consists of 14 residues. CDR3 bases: TGTGCCAGCAGCCCCGACCATAGGGGGTATGGCTACACCTTC. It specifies CASSPDHRGYGYTF.

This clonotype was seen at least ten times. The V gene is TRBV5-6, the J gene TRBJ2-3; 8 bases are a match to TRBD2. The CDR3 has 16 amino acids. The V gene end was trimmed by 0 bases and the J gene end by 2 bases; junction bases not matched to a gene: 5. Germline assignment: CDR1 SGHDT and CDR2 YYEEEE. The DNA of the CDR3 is TGTGCCAGCAGCTTGGCAGCGGGGGCGCCCACAGATACGCAGTATTTT. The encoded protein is CASSLAAGAPTDTQYF.